The 14 T cell receptor beta chains below were found in one sample sequenced in a study of T-cell reconstitution after alpha-beta-depleted transplantation in children. TCRbeta library preparation incorporated unique molecular identifiers. TCRdb called the PCR reads again in MiXCR, with one record for every CDR3 protein. The sample includes around 800,000 distinct CDR3 sequences, roughly 15% of them seen just once. This specimen was PBMCs, mostly from graft donor cells, taken 360 days after TCRalphabeta/CD19-depleted stem cell transplant. Receptors originate from a male patient between 5 and 17 years old who had a stem cell transplant for acute lymphoblastic leukemia, so the T cells may come from the graft donor.

This clonotype was counted between two and nine times. The rearrangement links TRBV20-1 to TRBJ2-1; no clear D. Germline-derived CDR1 and CDR2 are DFQATT and SNEGSKA (reference sequence). The CDR3 length is 11 residues. The ends were cut back, 8 bases at V and 5 bases at J, with 10 bases in the middle. The DNA for the CDR3 is TGCAGTCCCGGCGAAAACAATGAGCAGTTCTTC. Translation gives CSPGENNEQFF.

This clonotype was observed a few times. The gene calls are TRBV12-3 or TRBV12-4 and TRBJ2-7, with TRBD1 matching over 7 bases. V was clipped by 3 bases and J by 11 bases; unmatched bases: 7. The CDR3 extends over 12 amino acids. This CDR3 is CASSLVGGDKYF. The CDR3 DNA sequence: TGTGCCAGCAGTTTGGTAGGGGGCGACAAGTACTTC.

This clonotype was observed a few times. The chain combines TRBV4-1 with TRBJ1-5; tentatively, D is TRBD1 (5 bases). This CDR3 has 14 amino acids. Trimming took 3 bases from V and 5 from J, leaving 11 bases between them. Germline CDR1 is MGHRA and CDR2 is YSYEKL. CDR3 in amino acids: CASSQPGPYQPQHF. The CDR3 bases are TGCGCCAGCAGCCAGCCGGGACCCTATCAGCCCCAGCATTTT.

The V gene is TRBV11-1, the J gene TRBJ1-5, with unresolved D. Trimming pared 5 bases from V and 1 base from J, leaving 9 bases between. The CDR3 totals 14 residues. CDR1 and CDR2 from the germline V gene are SGHAT and FQDESV (reference sequence). CDR3 sequence (DNA): TGTGCCAGCAGCATACTTGACAGCAATCAGCCCCAGCATTTT. Translated, it gives CASSILDSNQPQHF.

The chain employs TRBV3-1 and TRBJ2-7, with TRBD2 matching 10 bases. In germline, CDR1 is LGHDT, CDR2 YNNKEL (reference sequence). This CDR3 has 16 amino acids. The junction had 9 bases not matched to a gene; V was cut back by 7 bases and J by 0 bases. This CDR3 reads CASTAGLASYSYEQYF. CDR3 bases: TGTGCCAGCACTGCGGGACTAGCGAGCTACTCCTACGAGCAGTACTTC.

CDR3 nucleotides: TGTGCCAGCAGCTTGAGGTTTGGGACTAGCGGCACCGGGGAGCTGTTTTTT. Its translation: CASSLRFGTSGTGELFF. This chain joins TRBV5-5 and TRBJ2-2; 11 nucleotides match TRBD2. The CDR3 spans 17 residues. Germline trimming cut 1 base from V and 4 bases from J; bases unmatched to any gene: 6. Germline CDR1 reads SGHKS; CDR2 reads YYEKEE (reference sequence).

This clonotype was seen a handful of times. The chain couples TRBV5-1 to TRBJ2-1; D remains unclear. Per the germline V gene, CDR1 is SGHRS and CDR2 is YFSETQ. Trimming shortened V by 3 bases and J by 5 bases, and 12 bases separated the two germline ends. CDR3 length equals 14 residues. The CDR3 here is CASSYSSTDNEQFF. Written as DNA, the CDR3 is TGCGCCAGCAGCTACAGTAGTACCGACAATGAGCAGTTCTTC. The full variable domain, its missing parts supplied by reference TRBV5-1 and TRBJ2-1, is KAGVTQTPRYLIKTRGQQVTLSCSPISGHRSVSWYQQTPGQGLQFLFEYFSETQRNKGNFPGRFSGRQFSNSRSEMNVSTLELGDSALYLCASSYSSTDNEQFFGPGTRLTVL.

V is TRBV6-1 and J is TRBJ1-2; D is undetermined. V shed 6 bases and J shed 4 bases, with 18 bases lying between them. In germline, CDR1 is MNHNS, CDR2 SASEGT. The CDR3 totals 15 residues. CDR3 coding DNA: TGTGCCAGCAGCAACGACAACTTTGAACTCTATGGCTACACCTTC. This codes for CASSNDNFELYGYTF.

The J gene is TRBJ2-7, the V gene TRBV4-2; 11 nucleotides line up with TRBD2. CDR3 length equals 17 residues. V was clipped by 3 bases and J by 3 bases; unmatched bases: 10. Per germline, CDR1 LGHNA and CDR2 YNFKEQ. The CDR3 DNA follows: TGTGCCAGCAGCCAGTTATCGGGGACTAGCGGATACTACGAGCAGTACTTC. Amino acid sequence: CASSQLSGTSGYYEQYF.

This clonotype was counted a few times. The CDR3 here is CASRAGRGQETQYF. The DNA for the CDR3 is TGTGCCAGTAGGGCAGGGAGGGGCCAAGAGACCCAGTACTTC. The V and J genes are TRBV2 and TRBJ2-5; TRBD2 matches at 7 bases. There are 14 residues in the CDR3. The germline V gene encodes CDR1 SNHLY and CDR2 FYNNEI. V was clipped by 9 bases and J by 1 base; unmatched bases: 8.

This clonotype was counted many times. The V call is TRBV27, the J call TRBJ2-1; no definite D call. Looked up from germline, CDR1 is MNHEY and CDR2 is SMNVEV (reference sequence). Between the trimmed V and J ends, which lost 5 bases and 4 bases, there was a span of 9 bases. This CDR3 spans 13 amino acids. The CDR3: CASSVALYNEQFF. The CDR3 coding sequence is TGTGCCAGCAGTGTAGCCCTTTACAATGAGCAGTTCTTC.

This clonotype was detected ten times or more. The chain joins TRBV5-4 to TRBJ2-1, with D possibly TRBD1 on 6 matching bases. This CDR3 is 12 amino acids long. The germline CDR1 and CDR2 sequences are SGHNT and YYREEE (reference sequence). Trimming shortened V by 4 bases and J by 8 bases, and 10 bases separated the two germline ends. This CDR3 reads CASSKQGHEQFF. CDR3 DNA: TGTGCCAGCAGCAAACAGGGCCATGAGCAGTTCTTC.

This rearrangement joins TRBV21-1 to TRBJ2-3; the D call TRBD1 from the table was never checked on the DNA. TRBV21-1 is noted as a pseudogene. The CDR3 extends over 16 amino acids. CDR3 sequence: CASAPSSGGGTDTQYF. The CDR3, as DNA: TGTGCCAGCGCCCCCTCTTCTGGAGGGGGGACAGATACGCAGTATTTT.

This clonotype came up a few times. This chain connects TRBV4-1 to TRBJ2-7; no reliable D call. CDR1 MGHRA and CDR2 YSYEKL come from the germline V gene. The CDR3 is made up of 15 amino acids. The V gene lost 1 base and the J gene lost 4 bases, with 14 bases spanning the gap. Here the CDR3 reads CASSQGETVLYEQYF. As DNA, the CDR3 is TGCGCCAGCAGCCAAGGGGAAACGGTCCTTTACGAGCAGTACTTC.